The 30 T cell receptor beta chains given below trace back to one sample, sequenced in a study of OX40 agonist ivuxolimab in advanced cancers. This table comes from immunoSEQ multiplex PCR, and its TCRdb copy is limited to in-frame clones, with some not included. The table lists 98,000 or so clones, 80% to 90% of them singletons, with about 0.8% in the top ten. The sample consisted of CD4+ or CD8+ T cells sorted from blood, taken in a trial of the OX40 agonist ivuxolimab. Receptors were obtained from an adult with an advanced solid tumor such as melanoma, head and neck, liver or kidney cancer.

The chain has TRBV27 and TRBJ2-1; 8 bases fit TRBD2. CDR1 and CDR2 (germline): MNHEY, SMNVEV (reference sequence). This CDR3 spans 14 amino acids. The CDR3 loop reads CATTREGPRNEQFF. In DNA form, the CDR3 reads TGTGCTACAACACGGGAGGGACCTAGGAATGAGCAGTTCTTC.

V is TRBV7-2 and J is TRBJ1-1; 7 nucleotides line up with TRBD1. The germline V gene encodes CDR1 SGHTA and CDR2 FQGNSA. CDR3 length equals 15 residues. V lost 5 bases, J lost 2 bases, and 8 bases stayed unmatched. The CDR3 spells CASSTLWTGNTEAFF. The CDR3 DNA reads TGTGCCAGCAGCACCCTATGGACAGGCAACACTGAAGCTTTCTTT. The full variable domain, its missing parts supplied by reference TRBV7-2 and TRBJ1-1, is GAGVSQSPSNKVTEKGKDVELRCDPISGHTALYWYRQSLGQGLEFLIYFQGNSAPDKSGLPSDRFSAERTGGSVSTLTIQRTQQEDSAVYLCASSTLWTGNTEAFFGQGTRLTVV.

This chain links TRBV6-5 with TRBJ1-4; D not resolved. Germline CDR1 reads MNHEY; CDR2 reads SVGAGI. CDR3 length equals 15 residues. V lost 6 bases to trimming and J lost 8 bases, with 19 bases between them. The CDR3 region is CASRSGGTGWEKLFF. CDR3 DNA: TGTGCCAGCAGATCCGGAGGCACCGGATGGGAAAAACTGTTTTTT.

V usage is TRBV28 and J usage is TRBJ2-2; D is unclear. Trimming shortened V by 5 bases and J by 2 bases, and 9 bases separated the two germline ends. Germline CDR1 reads MDHEN; CDR2 reads SYDVKM. CDR3 size: 14 residues. This CDR3 reads CASSPRRNTGELFF. The CDR3 region has the DNA TGTGCCAGCAGTCCCCGGAGAAACACCGGGGAGCTGTTTTTT.

This chain connects TRBV5-1 to TRBJ1-1; maybe TRBD1 (5 bases). CDR3 length equals 13 residues. The V gene lost 3 bases and the J gene lost 3 bases, with 9 bases spanning the gap. Looked up from germline, CDR1 is SGHRS and CDR2 is YFSETQ. The CDR3 DNA follows: TGCGCCAGCAGCTCGCAGGGAGACACTGAAGCTTTCTTT. Its protein is CASSSQGDTEAFF.

This rearrangement joins TRBV10-3 to TRBJ2-1, with 15 bases that match TRBD2. Germline V gives CDR1 ENHRY, CDR2 SYGVKD. V lost 10 bases, J lost 7 bases, and 14 bases stayed unmatched. The CDR3 spans 17 residues. CDR3: CATTTGTSGRSGNEQFF. Here the CDR3 DNA reads TGTGCCACGACGACCGGGACTAGCGGGAGGTCTGGTAATGAGCAGTTCTTC.

The chain combines TRBV5-6 with TRBJ1-2; unclear D gene. CDR3 length equals 11 residues. Germline values: CDR1 SGHDT, CDR2 YYEEEE. Trimming took off 4 bases at V and 2 bases at J, with 3 bases between the two ends. Here the CDR3 reads CASSTNYGYTF. The CDR3 DNA is TGTGCCAGCAGCACAAACTATGGCTACACCTTC.

The chain employs TRBV14 and TRBJ2-7; possible D gene TRBD1, 6 bases. The CDR3 consists of 13 residues. Between the trimmed V and J ends, which lost 5 bases and 6 bases, there was a span of 14 bases. CDR1 SGHDN and CDR2 FVKESK come from the germline V gene. CDR3 sequence (DNA): TGTGCCAGCAGCGGTTTGGGGGCCGGCGAGCAGTACGTC. This gives the protein CASSGLGAGEQYV.

The V and J genes are TRBV27 and TRBJ1-6, with D tentatively TRBD1 (5 bases). Germline-derived CDR1 and CDR2 are MNHEY and SMNVEV (reference sequence). V was pared by 7 bases and J by 8 bases, with 9 bases between. The CDR3 is made up of 12 amino acids. The CDR3 loop is CASKTADSPLHF. CDR3 DNA sequence: TGTGCCAGCAAGACAGCGGATTCACCCCTCCACTTT.

The CDR3 loop is CASTPTPQGSYNEQFF. The CDR3 bases are TGTGCCAGTACCCCCACCCCACAGGGGTCCTACAATGAGCAGTTCTTC. The J gene is TRBJ2-1, the V gene TRBV19; 7 nucleotides align to TRBD1. Germline values: CDR1 LNHDA, CDR2 SQIVND (reference sequence). This CDR3 contains 16 residues. Unmatched junction bases numbered 10, after V lost 7 bases and J lost 1 base.

The chain has TRBV6-5 and TRBJ1-5, with a possible D match to TRBD1 (6 bases). The CDR3 consists of 14 residues. Germline V lookup: CDR1 MNHEY, CDR2 SVGAGI. Between the trimmed V and J ends, which lost 8 bases and 6 bases, there was a span of 17 bases. CDR3 nucleotide sequence: TGTGCCAGCGTGTGGGGACATAAGGTTCAGCCCCAGCATTTT. It is translated as CASVWGHKVQPQHF.

This chain connects TRBV5-1 to TRBJ2-7, with 9 bases lining up with TRBD1. Trimming cost V 0 bases and J 2 bases; bases outside gene matches: 0. This CDR3 spans 14 amino acids. From germline, CDR1 is SGHRS and CDR2 YFSETQ. CDR3 loop: CASSLGQGAYEQYF. In DNA form, the CDR3 reads TGCGCCAGCAGCTTGGGACAGGGGGCCTACGAGCAGTACTTC.

The V gene is TRBV5-1, the J gene TRBJ2-1; a weak D match, TRBD2 (5 bases). V was shortened by 0 bases and J by 6 bases, with 13 bases between the two germline ends. Looked up from germline, CDR1 is SGHRS and CDR2 is YFSETQ. CDR3 size: 15 residues. CDR3 amino acids: CASSLGTREGNEQFF. The CDR3 DNA reads as TGCGCCAGCAGCTTGGGGACCCGCGAGGGCAATGAGCAGTTCTTC.

This clone has a handful of counts. This chain joins TRBV19 and TRBJ1-2, with D perhaps matching TRBD1 (6 bases). This CDR3 spans 13 amino acids. CDR1 and CDR2 from the germline V gene are LNHDA and SQIVND (reference sequence). Trimming stripped 4 bases from V and 8 bases from J, with 14 bases between. The chain's CDR3 is CASSTRQAGGYTF. In nucleotides, the CDR3 is TGTGCCAGTAGTACCCGACAGGCGGGCGGCTACACCTTC.

The chain couples TRBV30 to TRBJ1-4; D gene ambiguous. V was shortened by 1 base and J by 7 bases, with 16 bases between the two germline ends. The germline gives CDR1 GTSNPN, CDR2 SVGIG (reference sequence). The length of the CDR3 is 15 residues. CDR3 residues: CAWSGRKGKGEKLFF. The CDR3 DNA reads TGTGCCTGGAGTGGTAGGAAAGGGAAAGGTGAAAAACTGTTTTTT.

A single count supports this clone. This rearrangement joins TRBV6-1 to TRBJ1-4; 9 bases are shared with TRBD1. V trimming: 2 bases; J trimming: 5 bases; junction bases outside the gene matches: 3. The length of the CDR3 is 15 residues. Germline CDR1 MNHNS, CDR2 SASEGT. The CDR3 loop reads CASSEMGTGNEKLFF. The CDR3 DNA reads as TGTGCCAGCAGTGAAATGGGGACAGGGAATGAAAAACTGTTTTTT.

The chain couples TRBV2 to TRBJ2-3; 12 bases are shared with TRBD2. Per the germline V gene, CDR1 is SNHLY and CDR2 is FYNNEI. V lost 6 bases to trimming and J lost 6 bases; unmatched junction nucleotides: 7. This CDR3 is built from 15 residues. CDR3 sequence: CASRDGLAGTDTQYF. CDR3 bases: TGTGCCAGCAGGGATGGACTAGCGGGAACGGATACGCAGTATTTT.

V gene TRBV7-9 combines with J gene TRBJ1-3; TRBD1 might be the D (6 bases). The germline V and J ends were trimmed by 5 bases and 8 bases, with 10 bases remaining between them. The germline CDR1 and CDR2 sequences are SEHNR and FQNEAQ (reference sequence). The CDR3 is made up of 12 amino acids. The CDR3 here is CASSPNRDTIYF. CDR3 coding DNA: TGTGCCAGCAGCCCAAACAGGGACACCATATATTTT.

The genes are TRBV2 and TRBJ2-3; D gene ambiguous. CDR3 size: 13 residues. The V and J ends lost 3 bases and 3 bases respectively, with 7 bases between them. Germline V gene data show CDR1 as SNHLY and CDR2 as FYNNEI. As DNA, the CDR3 is TGTGCCAGCAGTGATGACTTTACAGATACGCAGTATTTT. This sequence encodes CASSDDFTDTQYF. The full variable domain, completed using reference TRBV2 and TRBJ2-3, is EPEVTQTPSHQVTQMGQEVILRCVPISNHLYFYWYRQILGQKVEFLVSFYNNEISEKSEIFDDQFSVERPDGSNFTLKIRSTKLEDSAMYFCASSDDFTDTQYFGPGTRLTVL.

This rearrangement joins TRBV7-2 to TRBJ2-1; no clear D gene. The CDR3 totals 13 residues. V was cut by 1 base and J by 12 bases, with 13 bases left in between. Germline V CDR1 and CDR2: SGHTA, FQGNSA. The CDR3 sequence is CASSLGRMSGQFF. The CDR3 DNA reads as TGTGCCAGCAGCTTAGGTCGTATGTCGGGGCAGTTCTTC.

The rearrangement joins TRBV28 to TRBJ1-2, with D possibly being TRBD1 (6 bases). Trimming left V 6 bases short and J 0 bases short, with 17 bases between. Germline V lookup: CDR1 MDHEN, CDR2 SYDVKM. CDR3 size: 16 residues. The CDR3 protein is CASSPGGSAANYGYTF. As DNA, the CDR3 is TGTGCCAGCAGCCCGGGGGGCTCGGCAGCTAACTATGGCTACACCTTC.

The rearrangement uses TRBV29-1 and TRBJ2-4; D not certain. Trimming stripped 2 bases from V and 6 bases from J, with 8 bases between. CDR3 length: 12 residues. CDR1 is SQVTM, CDR2 ANQGSEA, per germline. CDR3 nucleotides: TGCAGCGTTGAAACGTCGATAAACATTCAGTACTTC. Amino acids: CSVETSINIQYF.

This clone has just a few counts. In the same sample, other DNA sequences code for this CDR3. The chain employs TRBV5-1 and TRBJ2-6; 7 bases fit TRBD1. V shed 2 bases and J 2 bases; nucleotides not matched to a gene: 1. Germline-derived CDR1 and CDR2 are SGHRS and YFSETQ. This CDR3 is 15 amino acids long. The CDR3 is CASSLDRAGANVLTF. The CDR3 region has the DNA TGCGCCAGCAGCTTAGACAGGGCTGGGGCCAACGTCCTGACTTTC. Complete variable domain (other parts from reference TRBV5-1 and TRBJ2-6): KAGVTQTPRYLIKTRGQQVTLSCSPISGHRSVSWYQQTPGQGLQFLFEYFSETQRNKGNFPGRFSGRQFSNSRSEMNVSTLELGDSALYLCASSLDRAGANVLTFGAGSRLTVL.

The chain employs TRBV30 and TRBJ1-5; D is uncertain. Between the trimmed V and J ends, which lost 1 base and 2 bases, there was a span of 6 bases. This CDR3 region has 13 residues. Germline loops: CDR1 GTSNPN, CDR2 SVGIG (reference sequence). The DNA of the CDR3 is TGTGCCTGGAGTGAAAGGGGCAATCAGCCCCAGCATTTT. Its protein is CAWSERGNQPQHF.

The rearrangement uses TRBV6-5 and TRBJ1-5, with D possibly being TRBD1 (6 bases). Germline V lookup: CDR1 MNHEY, CDR2 SVGAGI. The CDR3 runs 11 residues. V lost 7 bases and J lost 8, with 9 bases in between. The CDR3 region has the DNA TGTGCCAGCACCTCAGGGGAGCCCCAGCATTTT. Translation: CASTSGEPQHF.

The J gene is TRBJ2-7, the V gene TRBV5-1; D possibly corresponds to TRBD2 (6 bases). Germline V CDR1 and CDR2: SGHRS, YFSETQ. The CDR3 runs to 15 residues. Trimming pared 1 base from V and 2 bases from J, leaving 13 bases between. CDR3 in amino acids: CASSLQGGPPYEQYF. Here the CDR3 DNA reads TGCGCCAGCAGCTTGCAGGGAGGACCGCCCTACGAGCAGTACTTC.

Here the CDR3 reads CASSGGQGNQPQHF. The CDR3 coding sequence is TGTGCCAGCAGCGGGGGGCAGGGGAATCAGCCCCAGCATTTT. The V gene is TRBV6-1, the J gene TRBJ1-5, with TRBD1 as a possible D gene (6 bases). Trimming took 6 bases from V and 4 from J, leaving 13 bases between them. There are 14 residues in the CDR3. The germline V gene encodes CDR1 MNHNS and CDR2 SASEGT.

The chain has TRBV6-6 and TRBJ2-1, with TRBD2 matching over 8 bases. This CDR3 is 15 amino acids long. Germline V gene sequence: CDR1 MNHNY, CDR2 SVGAGI (reference sequence). J was trimmed by 7 bases and V by 4 bases; bases with no gene match: 9. CDR3 region: CASSSLPGRENEQFF. In nucleotides, the CDR3 is TGTGCCAGCAGTTCACTACCCGGGAGGGAGAATGAGCAGTTCTTC.

V and J are TRBV11-3 and TRBJ2-2, with D unclear. CDR3 size: 16 residues. The V end lost 4 bases, the J end lost 5 bases, and 17 bases lay between the germline ends. Germline CDR1 SGHNT, CDR2 YENEEA. The CDR3 loop is CASSSPQRVPTGELFF. The CDR3 DNA follows: TGTGCCAGCAGCTCTCCCCAGCGCGTCCCAACCGGGGAGCTGTTTTTT.

The V gene is TRBV19, the J gene TRBJ2-2; 10 bases are a match to TRBD2. CDR1 and CDR2 from the germline V gene are LNHDA and SQIVND (reference sequence). V gave up 3 bases and J gave up 4 bases; unmatched junction bases: 2. The CDR3 consists of 15 residues. CDR3 sequence reads: CASSILAGVTGELFF. The CDR3 nucleotides are TGTGCCAGTAGTATTCTAGCGGGAGTCACCGGGGAGCTGTTTTTT.